Following are 25 T cell receptor beta chains from one sample sequenced in a study of cytomegalovirus exposure and HLA in healthy donors. Using immunoSEQ multiplex PCR, the repertoire was profiled, and TCRdb retains in-frame clones only, with some absent. The sample has 150,000 to 200,000 clones; approximately 86% are singletons. The sequencing sample was made of PBMCs. The receptors stem from a man between 18 and 29 years old in good health and CMV-seropositive.

The rearrangement joins TRBV6-6 to TRBJ1-6; TRBD1 aligns across 9 bases. Germline assignment: CDR1 MNHNY and CDR2 SVGAGI (reference sequence). This CDR3 region has 16 residues. The V segment lost 6 bases and the J segment 1 base; nucleotides outside the gene matches: 4. As DNA, the CDR3 is TGTGCCAGCAGCCCGGACAGGGGATCCTATAATTCACCCCTCCACTTT. Amino acid sequence: CASSPDRGSYNSPLHF.

This chain links TRBV5-1 with TRBJ2-7; 9 bases are shared with TRBD1. V lost 3 bases and J lost 5; bases outside the gene matches: 6. Germline V gene sequence: CDR1 SGHRS, CDR2 YFSETQ. The CDR3 is 14 amino acids. The CDR3, as DNA: TGCGCCAGCAGCTACGGGACAGGGTTAAACGAGCAGTACTTC. It translates to CASSYGTGLNEQYF.

This clone was found a few times. This sequence joins TRBV18 and TRBJ1-1, with D tentatively TRBD1 (5 bases). Germline V gene lookup returns CDR1 KGHSH and CDR2 LQKENI. V was pared by 4 bases and J by 7 bases, with 10 bases between. CDR3 length: 12 residues. The CDR3 region is CASSQLRDEAFF. Here the CDR3 DNA reads TGTGCCAGCTCACAGCTCAGGGATGAAGCTTTCTTT.

This clone turned up a few times. V and J are TRBV6-1 and TRBJ1-2, with D unresolved. The CDR3 has 12 amino acids. Trimming left V 4 bases short and J 2 bases short, with 5 bases between. CDR1 MNHNS and CDR2 SASEGT come from the germline V gene. The CDR3 region is CASSGQNYGYTF. CDR3 nucleotide sequence: TGTGCCAGCAGTGGTCAGAACTATGGCTACACCTTC.

This clone has just a few counts. This sequence joins TRBV28 and TRBJ1-6, with D maybe TRBD1 (6 bases). V lost 7 bases and J 10 bases, leaving 23 bases between the germline ends. The CDR3 totals 16 residues. The germline V gene has CDR1 MDHEN and CDR2 SYDVKM. The CDR3 bases are TGTGCCAGCACCCTAAGGGGGGGGCGGCTCGAATCACCCCTCCACTTT. It codes for CASTLRGGRLESPLHF.

The V call is TRBV7-6, the J call TRBJ2-7; TRBD1 matches at 7 bases. The CDR3 length is 14 residues. CDR1 SGHVS and CDR2 FNYEAQ come from the germline V gene. V dropped 1 base and J dropped 4; count of bases not matched to a gene: 4. CDR3 nucleotides: TGTGCCAGCAGCTTAGGTAGACAGGGTTACGAGCAGTACTTC. It specifies CASSLGRQGYEQYF.

The chain uses TRBV7-3 and TRBJ2-1; TRBD1 is a possible D gene (6 bases). The ends were cut back, 5 bases at V and 10 bases at J, with 15 bases in the middle. This CDR3 region has 13 residues. Germline V gene sequence: CDR1 SGHTA, CDR2 FQGTGA. The CDR3 region is CASSPRGWDEQFF. CDR3 bases: TGTGCCAGCAGCCCAAGGGGGTGGGACGAGCAGTTCTTC. The whole variable domain, filled in from reference TRBV7-3 and TRBJ2-1, reads GAGVSQTPSNKVTEKGKYVELRCDPISGHTALYWYRQSLGQGPEFLIYFQGTGAADDSGLPNDRFFAVRPEGSVSTLKIQRTERGDSAVYLCASSPRGWDEQFFGPGTRLTVL.

This chain joins TRBV4-3 and TRBJ2-2; no clear D gene. This CDR3 region has 15 residues. Trimming removed 3 bases from V and 6 bases from J, with 14 bases in between. CDR1 LGHNA and CDR2 YSLEER come from the germline V gene. CDR3 sequence: CASSHQSRSSGELFF. In nucleotides, the CDR3 is TGCGCCAGCAGCCATCAATCGAGGAGCTCCGGGGAGCTGTTTTTT.

The J gene is TRBJ2-2, the V gene TRBV15; 8 bases agree with TRBD1. Germline assignment: CDR1 LNHNV and CDR2 YYDKDF (reference sequence). Trimming took 6 bases from V and 2 from J; bases not matched to a gene: 5. CDR3 length: 15 amino acids. CDR3 sequence (DNA): TGTGCCACCAGTTTCACAGGGGGAAACACCGGGGAGCTGTTTTTT. It is translated as CATSFTGGNTGELFF.

The rearrangement joins TRBV7-9 to TRBJ1-2; D is uncertain. V gave up 5 bases and J gave up 4 bases, with 14 bases separating them. Germline V gene data show CDR1 as SEHNR and CDR2 as FQNEAQ (reference sequence). The CDR3 is 14 residues long. The CDR3 bases are TGTGCCAGCAGCCGAGGGAAAGGGCCCTATGGCTACACCTTC. Encoded protein: CASSRGKGPYGYTF.

This clone was recorded a few times. CDR3 nucleotides: TGTGCCAGCAGCTTGCGGCCAGGGGGTATTTCACCCCTCCACTTT. This gives the protein CASSLRPGGISPLHF. The chain combines TRBV5-4 with TRBJ1-6; the match to TRBD1 covers 7 bases. Germline V lookup: CDR1 SGHNT, CDR2 YYREEE (reference sequence). Trimming cost V 1 base and J 9 bases; bases outside gene matches: 7. The CDR3 spans 15 residues.

The rearrangement uses TRBV27 and TRBJ2-1; 13 positions agree with TRBD2. This CDR3 is 15 amino acids long. Germline values: CDR1 MNHEY, CDR2 SMNVEV (reference sequence). V lost 4 bases, J lost 8 bases, and 5 bases stayed unmatched. The CDR3 loop is CASSYGTSGIDEQFF. CDR3 nucleotide sequence: TGTGCCAGCAGTTACGGGACTAGCGGGATAGATGAGCAGTTCTTC.

The chain employs TRBV20-1 and TRBJ2-1; the match to TRBD2 covers 7 bases. The CDR3 is made up of 11 amino acids. CDR1 is DFQATT and CDR2 is SNEGSKA in the germline V gene (reference sequence). J gave up 13 bases and V 5 bases, and 8 bases lay outside the gene matches. In DNA form, the CDR3 reads TGCAGTGCTCCTCTGGCGGGAGACCAGTTCTTC. Protein: CSAPLAGDQFF.

The rearrangement uses TRBV7-9 and TRBJ2-1; D unresolved. The V end lost 4 bases, the J end lost 8 bases, and 9 bases lay between the germline ends. The CDR3 length is 12 residues. Germline values: CDR1 SEHNR, CDR2 FQNEAQ (reference sequence). For the CDR3, the DNA is TGTGCCAGCAGCTCCCGACTTGATGAGCAGTTCTTC. This encodes CASSSRLDEQFF.

The chain employs TRBV28 and TRBJ2-1, with 9 bases aligning to TRBD1. Unmatched junction bases numbered 5, after V lost 4 bases and J lost 7 bases. The CDR3 has 14 amino acids. Germline values: CDR1 MDHEN, CDR2 SYDVKM. The CDR3 region has the DNA TGTGCCAGCAGTTACTCCGACAGGGGGAATGAGCAGTTCTTC. This encodes CASSYSDRGNEQFF.

Note on this clone: A read error may account for a junction end that differs from germline. This chain joins TRBV7-9 and TRBJ1-1; D uncertain. This CDR3 region has 13 residues. The germline CDR1 and CDR2 sequences are SEHNR and FQNEAQ (reference sequence). CDR3 in amino acids: CASSFYMNAEAFF. The CDR3 nucleotides are TGTGCCAGCAGCTTTTACATGAACGCTGAAGCTTTCTTT.

The chain couples TRBV7-6 to TRBJ2-1; tentative D call: TRBD2 (5 bases). In germline, CDR1 is SGHVS, CDR2 FNYEAQ. Deletions cut 10 bases from V and 8 bases from J, with 21 bases between. This CDR3 has 14 amino acids. The CDR3 reads CATGPTNHGDEQFF. In DNA form, the CDR3 reads TGTGCCACCGGACCAACCAACCACGGGGATGAGCAGTTCTTC. Based on the CDR3 plus reference TRBV7-6 and TRBJ2-1, the full variable domain is GAGVSQSPRYKVTKRGQDVALRCDPISGHVSLYWYRQALGQGPEFLTYFNYEAQQDKSGLPNDRFSAERPEGSISTLTIQRTEQRDSAMYRCATGPTNHGDEQFFGPGTRLTVL.

The chain uses TRBV4-1 and TRBJ2-1, with a tentative D call TRBD2 (6 bases). CDR3 length: 16 amino acids. Germline-derived CDR1 and CDR2 are MGHRA and YSYEKL. With 0 bases removed from V and 0 bases from J, the gap between germline ends came to 9 bases. The CDR3 is CASSQERRDSYNEQFF. The CDR3 DNA sequence: TGCGCCAGCAGCCAAGAGAGGAGGGACTCCTACAATGAGCAGTTCTTC.

This clone was seen once. This chain links TRBV7-9 with TRBJ1-1; 10 bases map to TRBD1. After removal of 7 bases from V and 10 bases from J, the junction contained 6 bases not matched to a gene. The CDR3 has 12 residues. Germline V gene lookup returns CDR1 SEHNR and CDR2 FQNEAQ (reference sequence). CDR3 sequence (DNA): TGTGCCAGCATAGGGACAGGGGTCCTAGCTTTCTTT. Amino acids: CASIGTGVLAFF.

The rearrangement links TRBV6-5 to TRBJ1-1; TRBD1 is a possible D gene (5 bases). Germline V gene data show CDR1 as MNHEY and CDR2 as SVGAGI. The CDR3 sequence is 12 residues long. V lost 5 bases to trimming and J lost 10 bases, with 14 bases between them. The CDR3 is CASSPPQGRAFF. The DNA of the CDR3 is TGTGCCAGCAGTCCACCCCAGGGTAGAGCTTTCTTT.

Concerning this clone: One junction end disagrees with the germline gene, perhaps due to a read error. The J gene is TRBJ2-2, the V gene TRBV7-7; D is possibly TRBD1 (5 bases). Germline V gene lookup returns CDR1 SSHAT and CDR2 FNYEAQ (reference sequence). CDR3 length: 15 amino acids. CDR3 nucleotides: TGTGCTAGCAGCTTAGGACATTCGAACACCGGGGAGCTGTTTTTT. It specifies CASSLGHSNTGELFF.

The chain employs TRBV5-4 and TRBJ2-7, with 8 bases identical to TRBD2. CDR3 length: 14 residues. V shed 4 bases, J shed 1 base, and the junction held 4 bases outside the gene matches. Germline assignment: CDR1 SGHNT and CDR2 YYREEE (reference sequence). CDR3 nucleotide sequence: TGTGCCAGCAGCACCGGGACTAGTTCCTACGAGCAGTACTTC. It codes for CASSTGTSSYEQYF.

This sequence joins TRBV7-8 and TRBJ2-3; 9 nucleotides agree with TRBD1. This CDR3 has 17 amino acids. From germline, CDR1 is SGHVS and CDR2 FQNEAQ. Trimming removed 5 bases from V and 4 bases from J; junction bases left unmatched: 13. CDR3 amino acids: CASSVTGTGLLADTQYF. In DNA, the CDR3 is TGTGCCAGCAGCGTTACCGGGACAGGGCTTTTAGCAGATACGCAGTATTTT.

This clone was recorded once. The chain links TRBV7-9 to TRBJ1-5; D might be TRBD1 (5 bases). Deletions cut 5 bases from V and 7 bases from J, with 12 bases between. Germline CDR1 SEHNR, CDR2 FQNEAQ (reference sequence). The CDR3 is made up of 13 amino acids. The CDR3 DNA reads as TGTGCCAGCAGCCAAGACAGTATACAGCCCCAGCATTTT. This codes for CASSQDSIQPQHF.

The chain recombines TRBV6-1 with TRBJ1-2; 9 positions match TRBD1. V lost 4 bases, J lost 5 bases, and 5 bases stayed unmatched. Germline CDR1 and CDR2: MNHNS and SASEGT. The CDR3 covers 14 residues. The CDR3 is CASSAQGAGYGYTF. Written as DNA, the CDR3 is TGTGCCAGCAGTGCACAGGGGGCAGGGTATGGCTACACCTTC.